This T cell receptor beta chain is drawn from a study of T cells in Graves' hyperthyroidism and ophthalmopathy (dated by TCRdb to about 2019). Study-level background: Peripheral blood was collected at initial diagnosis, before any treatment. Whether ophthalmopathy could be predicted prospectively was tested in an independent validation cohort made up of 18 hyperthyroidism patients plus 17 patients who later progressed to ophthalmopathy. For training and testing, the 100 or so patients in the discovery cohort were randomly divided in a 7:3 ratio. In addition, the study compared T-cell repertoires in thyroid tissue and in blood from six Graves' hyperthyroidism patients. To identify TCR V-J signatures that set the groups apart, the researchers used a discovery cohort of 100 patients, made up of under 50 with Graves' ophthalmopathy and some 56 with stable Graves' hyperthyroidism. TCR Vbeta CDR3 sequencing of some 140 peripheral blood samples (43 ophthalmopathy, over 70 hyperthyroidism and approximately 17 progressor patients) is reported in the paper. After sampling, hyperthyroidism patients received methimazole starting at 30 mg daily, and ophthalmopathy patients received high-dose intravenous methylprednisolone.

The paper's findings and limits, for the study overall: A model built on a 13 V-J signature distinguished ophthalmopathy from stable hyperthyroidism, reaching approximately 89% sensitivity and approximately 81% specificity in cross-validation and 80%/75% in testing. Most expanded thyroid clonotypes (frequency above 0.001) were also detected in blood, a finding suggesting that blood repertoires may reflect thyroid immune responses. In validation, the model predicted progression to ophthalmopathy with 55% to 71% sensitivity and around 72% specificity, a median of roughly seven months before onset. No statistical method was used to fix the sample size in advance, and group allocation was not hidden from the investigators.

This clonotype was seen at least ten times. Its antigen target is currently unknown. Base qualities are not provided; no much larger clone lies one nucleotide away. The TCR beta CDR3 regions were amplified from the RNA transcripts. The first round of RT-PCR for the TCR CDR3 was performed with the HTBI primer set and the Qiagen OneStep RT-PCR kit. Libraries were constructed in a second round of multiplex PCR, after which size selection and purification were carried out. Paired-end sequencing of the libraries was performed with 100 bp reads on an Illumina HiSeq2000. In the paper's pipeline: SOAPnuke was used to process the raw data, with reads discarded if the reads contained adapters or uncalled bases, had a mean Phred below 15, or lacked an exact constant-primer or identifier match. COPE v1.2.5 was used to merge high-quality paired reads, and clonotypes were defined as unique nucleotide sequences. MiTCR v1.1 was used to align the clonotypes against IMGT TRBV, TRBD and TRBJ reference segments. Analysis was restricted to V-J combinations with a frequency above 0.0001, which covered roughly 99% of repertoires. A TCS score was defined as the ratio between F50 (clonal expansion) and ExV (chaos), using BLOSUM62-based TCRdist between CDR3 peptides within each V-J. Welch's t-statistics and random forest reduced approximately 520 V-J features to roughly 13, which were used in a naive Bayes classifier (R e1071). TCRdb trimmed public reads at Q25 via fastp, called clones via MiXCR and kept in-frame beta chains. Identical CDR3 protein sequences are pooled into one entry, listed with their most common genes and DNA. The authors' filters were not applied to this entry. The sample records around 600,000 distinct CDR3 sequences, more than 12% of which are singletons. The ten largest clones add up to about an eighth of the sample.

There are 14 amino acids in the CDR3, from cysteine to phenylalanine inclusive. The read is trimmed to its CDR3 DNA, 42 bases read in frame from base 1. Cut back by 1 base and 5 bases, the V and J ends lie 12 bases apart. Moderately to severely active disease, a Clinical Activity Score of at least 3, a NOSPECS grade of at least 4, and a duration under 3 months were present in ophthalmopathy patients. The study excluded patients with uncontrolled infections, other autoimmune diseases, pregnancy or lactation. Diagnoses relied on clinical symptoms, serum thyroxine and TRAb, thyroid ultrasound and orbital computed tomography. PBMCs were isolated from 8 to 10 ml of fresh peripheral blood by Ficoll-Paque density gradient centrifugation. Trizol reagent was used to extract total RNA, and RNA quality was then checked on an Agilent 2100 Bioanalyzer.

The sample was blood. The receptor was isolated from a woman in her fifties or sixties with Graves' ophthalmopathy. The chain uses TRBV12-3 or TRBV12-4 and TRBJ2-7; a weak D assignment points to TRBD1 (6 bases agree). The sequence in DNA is TGTGCCAGCAGTTTAGAAACAGGGATCCACGAGCAGTACTTC. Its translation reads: CASSLETGIHEQYF.